Listed here is a single T cell receptor beta chain. The sample originates from a study of blood T cell repertoires in COVID-19. Study at large: COVID-19 samples, acute and convalescent, were from the United States, Italy and Spain. PBMCs, B-cell-depleted T cells, or T cells were the source of the cDNA or gDNA that made up the material.

J gave up 3 bases and V 5 bases, and 3 bases lay outside the gene matches. Per germline, CDR1 SGHRS and CDR2 YFSETQ. The CDR3 loop spans 13 amino acids. Seattle cases were enrolled at active infection and followed longitudinally. As handled by the study authors: Estimates of nucleated cell counts were drawn from the amplification of reference gene primers. This table comes from immunoSEQ multiplex PCR, and its TCRdb copy is limited to in-frame clones, with some not included. V, J and clone size were drawn from that table, and D and trimming were deduced from the DNA. The sample has more than 350,000 clones, roughly 90% seen once.

This TCR was recovered from a woman aged 30 to 39 with COVID-19, enrolled during active disease. The rearrangement links TRBV5-1 to TRBJ2-5; 8 nucleotides line up with TRBD2. Sequencing was carried out using peripheral blood. DNA of the CDR3: TGCGCCAGCAGAGGAGCGGGGGAAGAGACCCAGTACTTC. It translates to CASRGAGEETQYF.